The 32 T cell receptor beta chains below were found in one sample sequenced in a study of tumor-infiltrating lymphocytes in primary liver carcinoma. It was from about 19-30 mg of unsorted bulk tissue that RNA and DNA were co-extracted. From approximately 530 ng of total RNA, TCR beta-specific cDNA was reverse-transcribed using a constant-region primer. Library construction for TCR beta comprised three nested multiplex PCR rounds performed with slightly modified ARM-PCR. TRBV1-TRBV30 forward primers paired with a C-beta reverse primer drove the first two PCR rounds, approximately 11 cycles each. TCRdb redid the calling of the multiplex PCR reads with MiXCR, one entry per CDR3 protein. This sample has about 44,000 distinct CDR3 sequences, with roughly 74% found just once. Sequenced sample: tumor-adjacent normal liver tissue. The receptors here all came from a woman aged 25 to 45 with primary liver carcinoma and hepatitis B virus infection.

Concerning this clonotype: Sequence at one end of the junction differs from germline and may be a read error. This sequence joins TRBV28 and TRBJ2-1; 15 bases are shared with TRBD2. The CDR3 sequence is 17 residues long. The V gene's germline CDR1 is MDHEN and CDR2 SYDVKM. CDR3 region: CACSTRTSGRGYNGQFF. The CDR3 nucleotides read TGTGCCTGCAGTACACGGACTAGCGGGAGGGGGTACAATGGGCAGTTCTTC.

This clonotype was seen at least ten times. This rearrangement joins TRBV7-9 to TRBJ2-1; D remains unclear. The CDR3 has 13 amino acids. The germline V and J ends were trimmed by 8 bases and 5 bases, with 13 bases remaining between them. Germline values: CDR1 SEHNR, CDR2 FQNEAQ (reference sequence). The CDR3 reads CASYGPRDNEQFF. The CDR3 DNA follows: TGTGCCAGCTACGGGCCCCGCGACAATGAGCAGTTCTTC.

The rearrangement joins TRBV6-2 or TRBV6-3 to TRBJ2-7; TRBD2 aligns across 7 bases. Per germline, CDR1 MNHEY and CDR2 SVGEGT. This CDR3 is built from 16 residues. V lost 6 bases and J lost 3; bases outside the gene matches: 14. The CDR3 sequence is CASSFLAVRTSYEQYF. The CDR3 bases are TGTGCCAGCAGCTTTCTAGCGGTAAGGACAAGCTACGAGCAGTACTTC.

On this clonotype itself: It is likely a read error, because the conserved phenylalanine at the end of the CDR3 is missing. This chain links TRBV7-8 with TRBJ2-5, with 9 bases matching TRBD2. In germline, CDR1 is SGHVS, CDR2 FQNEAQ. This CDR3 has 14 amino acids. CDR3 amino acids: CASSLLAGAETQYL. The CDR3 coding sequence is TGTGCCAGCAGCTTATTAGCGGGAGCAGAGACACAGTACTTA.

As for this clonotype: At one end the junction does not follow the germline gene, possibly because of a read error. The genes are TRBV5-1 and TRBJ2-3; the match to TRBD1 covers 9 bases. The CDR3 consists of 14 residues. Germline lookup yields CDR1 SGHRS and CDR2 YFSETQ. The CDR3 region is CTSSLQGATDTQYF. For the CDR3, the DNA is TGCACCAGCAGCTTACAGGGGGCGACAGATACGCAGTATTTT.

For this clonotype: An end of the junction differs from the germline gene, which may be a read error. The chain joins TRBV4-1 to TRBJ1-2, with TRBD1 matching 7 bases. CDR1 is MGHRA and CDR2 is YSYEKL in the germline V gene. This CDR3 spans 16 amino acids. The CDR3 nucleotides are TGCGCCAGCAGCCAAGATAGGCAGGGGGTGGCTTTTGGCTACGCCTTC. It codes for CASSQDRQGVAFGYAF.

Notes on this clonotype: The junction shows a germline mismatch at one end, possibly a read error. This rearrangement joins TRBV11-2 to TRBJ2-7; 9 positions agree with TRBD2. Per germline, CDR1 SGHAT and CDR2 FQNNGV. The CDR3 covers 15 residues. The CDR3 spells CASSLAGTSSLLVHF. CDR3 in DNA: TGTGCCAGCAGCTTAGCAGGGACTAGCAGCCTCTTAGTGCACTTC.

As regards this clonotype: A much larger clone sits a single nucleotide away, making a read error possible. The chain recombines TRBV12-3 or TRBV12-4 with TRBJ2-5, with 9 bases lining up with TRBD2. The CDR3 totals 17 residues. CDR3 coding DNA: TGTGCCGGCAGTCAAATACCCCTAGCGGGAATGCAAGAGACCCAGTACTTC. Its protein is CAGSQIPLAGMQETQYF.

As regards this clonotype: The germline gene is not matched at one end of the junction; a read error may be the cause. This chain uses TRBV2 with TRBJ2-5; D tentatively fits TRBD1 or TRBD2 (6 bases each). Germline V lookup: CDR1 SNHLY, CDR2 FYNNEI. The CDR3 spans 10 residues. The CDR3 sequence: CASEGGTKYF. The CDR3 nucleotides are TGTGCCAGCGAAGGGGGGACCAAGTACTTC. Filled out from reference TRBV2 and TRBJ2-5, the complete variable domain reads EPEVTQTPSHQVTQMGQEVILRCVPISNHLYFYWYRQILGQKVEFLVSFYNNEISEKSEIFDDQFSVERPDGSNFTLKIRSTKLEDSAMYFCASEGGTKYFGPGTRLLVL.

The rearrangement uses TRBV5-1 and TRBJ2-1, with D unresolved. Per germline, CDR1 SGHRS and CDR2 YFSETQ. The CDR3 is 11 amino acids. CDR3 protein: CANSLSGEQFF. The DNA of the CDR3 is TGCGCGAACAGCCTATCGGGTGAGCAGTTCTTC. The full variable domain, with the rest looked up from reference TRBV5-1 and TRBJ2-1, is KAGVTQTPRYLIKTRGQQVTLSCSPISGHRSVSWYQQTPGQGLQFLFEYFSETQRNKGNFPGRFSGRQFSNSRSEMNVSTLELGDSALYLCANSLSGEQFFGPGTRLTVL.

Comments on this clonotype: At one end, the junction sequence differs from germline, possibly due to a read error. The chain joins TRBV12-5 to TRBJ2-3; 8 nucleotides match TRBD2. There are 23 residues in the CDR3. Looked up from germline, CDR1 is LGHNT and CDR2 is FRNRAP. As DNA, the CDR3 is TGTGCAAGTGGTTTGGTTCTGTCCCCTGTTCTGCCGACACTAGCGGCCACCACAGATACGCAGTATTTT. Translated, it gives CASGLVLSPVLPTLAATTDTQYF.

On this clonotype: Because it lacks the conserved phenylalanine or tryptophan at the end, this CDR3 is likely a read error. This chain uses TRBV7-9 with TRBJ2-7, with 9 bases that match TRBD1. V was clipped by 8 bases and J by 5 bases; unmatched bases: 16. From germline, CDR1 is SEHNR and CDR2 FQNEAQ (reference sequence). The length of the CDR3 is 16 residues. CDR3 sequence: CASGPKQGAAQNEQYI. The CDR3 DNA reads TGTGCCAGCGGCCCAAAACAGGGGGCCGCTCAGAACGAGCAGTACATC.

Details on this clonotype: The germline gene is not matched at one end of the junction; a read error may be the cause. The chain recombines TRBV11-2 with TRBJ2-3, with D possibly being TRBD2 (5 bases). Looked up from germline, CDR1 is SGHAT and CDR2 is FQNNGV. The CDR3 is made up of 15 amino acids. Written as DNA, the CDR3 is TGTGCCAGCAACTTAGAGGGCTCGGTAGTAGGAACGCAGTATTTT. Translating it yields CASNLEGSVVGTQYF.

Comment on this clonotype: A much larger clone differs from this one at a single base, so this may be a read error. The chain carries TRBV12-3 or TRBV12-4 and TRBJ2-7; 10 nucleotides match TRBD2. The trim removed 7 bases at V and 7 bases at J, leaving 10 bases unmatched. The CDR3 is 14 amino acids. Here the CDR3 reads CASKGAGGTREQYF. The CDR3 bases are TGTGCCAGCAAGGGAGCGGGAGGGACCCGAGAGCAGTACTTC.

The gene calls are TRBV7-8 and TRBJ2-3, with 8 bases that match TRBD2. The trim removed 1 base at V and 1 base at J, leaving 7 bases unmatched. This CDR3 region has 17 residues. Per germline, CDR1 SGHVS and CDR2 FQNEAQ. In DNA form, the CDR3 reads TGTGCCAGCAGCTTAGAAGAAGCTAGCGGGTGCACAGATACGCAGTATTTT. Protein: CASSLEEASGCTDTQYF.

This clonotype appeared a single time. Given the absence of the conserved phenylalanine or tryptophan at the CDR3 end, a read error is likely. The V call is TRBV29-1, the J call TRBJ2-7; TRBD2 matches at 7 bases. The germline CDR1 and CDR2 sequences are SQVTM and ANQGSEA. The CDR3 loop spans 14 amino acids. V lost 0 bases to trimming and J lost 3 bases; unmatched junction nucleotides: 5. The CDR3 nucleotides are TGCAGCGTTGAAGAGGACGGGACTATCTACGAGCAGTACTTA. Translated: CSVEEDGTIYEQYL.

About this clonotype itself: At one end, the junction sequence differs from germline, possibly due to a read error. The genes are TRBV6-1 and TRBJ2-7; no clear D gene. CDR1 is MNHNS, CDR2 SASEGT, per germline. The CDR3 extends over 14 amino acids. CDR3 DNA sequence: TGTACCAGCAGTGATTCAGATTCTGGATCCGAGCAGTACTTC. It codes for CTSSDSDSGSEQYF.

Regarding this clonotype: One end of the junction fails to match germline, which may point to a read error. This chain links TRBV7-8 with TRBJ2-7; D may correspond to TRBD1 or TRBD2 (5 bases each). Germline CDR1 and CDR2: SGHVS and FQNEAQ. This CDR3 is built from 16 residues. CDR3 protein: CASSAPRGLALYQQYF. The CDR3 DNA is TGTGCCAGCAGCGCTCCCCGGGGCCTCGCCCTCTACCAGCAGTATTTC.

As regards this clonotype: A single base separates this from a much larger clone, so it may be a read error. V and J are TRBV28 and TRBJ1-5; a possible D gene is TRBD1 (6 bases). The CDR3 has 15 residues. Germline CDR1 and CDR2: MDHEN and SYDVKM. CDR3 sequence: CASSSGQSANQTQHF. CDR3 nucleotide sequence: TGTGCCAGCAGTTCCGGACAGTCTGCTAATCAGACCCAGCATTTT.

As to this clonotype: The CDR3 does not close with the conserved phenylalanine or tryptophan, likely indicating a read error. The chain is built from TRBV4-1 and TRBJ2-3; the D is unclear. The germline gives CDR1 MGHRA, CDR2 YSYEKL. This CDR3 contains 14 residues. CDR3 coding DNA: TGCGCCAGCAGCCAAGACAGAAACACAGATACACAGTATTAT. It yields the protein CASSQDRNTDTQYY.

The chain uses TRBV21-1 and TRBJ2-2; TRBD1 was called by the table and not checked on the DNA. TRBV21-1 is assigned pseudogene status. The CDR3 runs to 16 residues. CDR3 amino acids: CACSKKDGACTGELFF. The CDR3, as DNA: TGTGCCTGCAGCAAGAAGGACGGGGCCTGCACCGGGGAGCTGTTTTTT.

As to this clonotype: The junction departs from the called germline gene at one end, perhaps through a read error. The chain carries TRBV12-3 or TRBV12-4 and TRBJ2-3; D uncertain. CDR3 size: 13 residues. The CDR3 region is CASGYQYTDSQYF. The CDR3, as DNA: TGTGCCAGTGGTTATCAGTACACAGATTCGCAGTATTTT.

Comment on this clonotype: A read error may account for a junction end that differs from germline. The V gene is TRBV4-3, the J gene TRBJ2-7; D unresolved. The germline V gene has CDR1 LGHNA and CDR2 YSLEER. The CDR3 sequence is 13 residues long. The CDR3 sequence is CASSRGNGNEQYF. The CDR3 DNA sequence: TGCGCCAGCAGCCGGGGAAACGGCAACGAGCAGTACTTT.

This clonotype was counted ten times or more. CDR3 nucleotide sequence: TGTGCCAGCAGTTTATACCTGGGAAACACTGAAGCTTTCTTT. Translated, it gives CASSLYLGNTEAFF. This chain links TRBV28 with TRBJ1-1; D gene uncertain. From germline, CDR1 is MDHEN and CDR2 SYDVKM. The V and J ends lost 1 base and 2 bases respectively, with 8 bases between them. CDR3 length equals 14 residues.

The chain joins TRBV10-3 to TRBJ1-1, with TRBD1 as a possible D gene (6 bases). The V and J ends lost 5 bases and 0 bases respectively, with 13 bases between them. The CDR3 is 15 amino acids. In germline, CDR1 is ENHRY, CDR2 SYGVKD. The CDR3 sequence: CAISIGTTMNTEAFF. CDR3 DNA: TGTGCCATCAGTATCGGGACAACAATGAACACTGAAGCTTTCTTT.

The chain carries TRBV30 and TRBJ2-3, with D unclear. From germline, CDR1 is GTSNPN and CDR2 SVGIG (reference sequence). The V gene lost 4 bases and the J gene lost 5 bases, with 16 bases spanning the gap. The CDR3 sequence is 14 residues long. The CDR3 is CAWKSVRPQDTQYF. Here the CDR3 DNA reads TGTGCCTGGAAGAGCGTGAGGCCCCAAGATACGCAGTATTTT.

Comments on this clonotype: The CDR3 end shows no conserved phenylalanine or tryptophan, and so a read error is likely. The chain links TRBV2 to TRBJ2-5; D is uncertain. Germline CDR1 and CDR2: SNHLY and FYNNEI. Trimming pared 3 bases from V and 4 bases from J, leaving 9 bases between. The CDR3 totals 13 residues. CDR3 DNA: TGTGCCAGCAGTGATAGTCTCCTAGAGACCCAGTACCTC. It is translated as CASSDSLLETQYL.

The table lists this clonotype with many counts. CDR3 sequence reads: CATSDPTGVQYF. CDR3 nucleotides: TGTGCCACCAGTGACCCGACAGGGGTGCAGTACTTC. The chain is built from TRBV24-1 and TRBJ2-7, with 8 positions matching TRBD1. Germline V gives CDR1 KGHDR, CDR2 SFDVKD. With V trimmed by 4 bases and J by 9 bases, 4 bases remained unmatched. CDR3 length: 12 amino acids.

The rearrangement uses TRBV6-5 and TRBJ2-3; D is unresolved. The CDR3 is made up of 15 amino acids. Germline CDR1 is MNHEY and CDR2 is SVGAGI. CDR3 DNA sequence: TGTGTCAACAGTCAACAAGCGCAGATCACAGATACGCAGTATTTT. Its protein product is CVNSQQAQITDTQYF.

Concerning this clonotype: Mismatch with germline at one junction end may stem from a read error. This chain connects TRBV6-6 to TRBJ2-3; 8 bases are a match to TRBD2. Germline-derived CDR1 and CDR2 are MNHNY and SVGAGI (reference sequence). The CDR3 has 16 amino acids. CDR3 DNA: TGTACCAGCAGTTCCTGGGTCGCGGGAGGCCGAGATACGCAGTATTTT. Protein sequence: CTSSSWVAGGRDTQYF.

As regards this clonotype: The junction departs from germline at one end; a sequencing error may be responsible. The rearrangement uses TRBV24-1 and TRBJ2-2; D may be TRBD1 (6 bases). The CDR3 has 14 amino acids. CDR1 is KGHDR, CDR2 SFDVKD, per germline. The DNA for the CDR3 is TGTGCCACCAGTGACGGACAGTACACCGGGGAGATGTTTTTT. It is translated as CATSDGQYTGEMFF.

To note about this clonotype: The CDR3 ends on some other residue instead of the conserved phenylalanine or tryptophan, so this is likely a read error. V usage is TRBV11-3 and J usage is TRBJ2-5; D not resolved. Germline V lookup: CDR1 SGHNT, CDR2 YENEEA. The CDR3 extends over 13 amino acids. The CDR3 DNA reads TGTGTCAGCCAAGGAAGGGACCAAGAGACCCAGTACTAC. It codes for CVSQGRDQETQYY.